This is a list of T cell receptor beta chains from one sample in a study of cytomegalovirus exposure and HLA in healthy donors. Generated by immunoSEQ multiplex PCR, the TCRdb table keeps only in-frame clones and is missing some. This table has approximately 170,000 clones, roughly 85% appearing once. Sequencing input: PBMCs. These receptors originate from a boy aged 2 to 10 in good health and CMV-seronegative. Both conserved end residues are part of each CDR3. The D gene is left open where the match is weak. A row's size may be missing; if present it is once, few, many or a size class.

NA	TRBV25-1	TRBJ1-2	NA	CASRGSGEMNHGYTF	TGTGCCAGCAGGGGATCAGGGGAAATGAACCATGGCTACACCTTC
TRBD2	TRBV6-1	TRBJ2-7	NA	CASRREGSYEQYF	TGTGCCAGCAGGCGGGAGGGTTCCTACGAGCAGTACTTC
NA	TRBV13	TRBJ2-6	NA	CASSLPGVGANVLTF	TGTGCCAGCAGCCTACCCGGGGTGGGGGCCAACGTCCTGACTTTC
TRBD1	TRBV6-1	TRBJ1-6	NA	CASSVYRGFGNSPLHF	TGTGCCAGCAGTGTCTACAGGGGTTTCGGTAATTCACCCCTCCACTTT
NA	TRBV6-1	TRBJ2-3	NA	CAVRRAGTDTQYF	TGTGCCGTCAGGCGGGCCGGCACAGATACGCAGTATTTT
TRBD2	TRBV13	TRBJ2-5	NA	CASSLRLAGDQETQYF	TGTGCCAGCAGCTTAAGGCTAGCGGGCGACCAAGAGACCCAGTACTTC
TRBD1	TRBV9	TRBJ2-2	NA	CASSLPSWPGTGFTGELFF	TGTGCCAGCAGCCTACCAAGTTGGCCCGGGACAGGGTTCACCGGGGAGCTGTTTTTT
NA	TRBV28	TRBJ1-2	NA	CASGETFRTAYGYTF	TGTGCCAGCGGAGAGACCTTTAGGACAGCCTATGGCTACACCTTC
TRBD1	TRBV18	TRBJ1-2	NA	CASSATGGGYGYTF	TGTGCCAGCTCAGCTACAGGGGGCGGCTATGGCTACACCTTC
TRBD1	TRBV5-1	TRBJ1-2	few	CASSTDRPEIYGYTF	TGCGCCAGCAGCACGGACAGGCCAGAAATCTATGGCTACACCTTC
TRBD1	TRBV29-1	TRBJ2-7	once	CSVGGQGSYEQYF	TGCAGCGTTGGTGGACAGGGGTCCTACGAGCAGTACTTC
TRBD1	TRBV5-1	TRBJ1-1	NA	CASSPGGARNTEAFF	TGCGCCAGCAGCCCAGGGGGCGCGAGGAACACTGAAGCTTTCTTT
TRBD1	TRBV5-1	TRBJ1-4	once	CASSGAGGDEKLFF	TGCGCCAGCAGCGGGGCAGGGGGCGATGAAAAACTGTTTTTT
TRBD1	TRBV29-1	TRBJ1-1	NA	CSGGQGHTEAFF	TGCAGCGGAGGACAGGGGCACACTGAAGCTTTCTTT
NA	TRBV7-3	TRBJ1-2	NA	CASSLTRIERGGYTF	TGTGCCAGCAGCTTAACAAGGATAGAAAGGGGTGGCTACACCTTC
TRBD1	TRBV28	TRBJ1-2	once	CASSLTGGQGHGYTF	TGTGCCAGCAGTTTAACTGGGGGACAGGGGCATGGCTACACCTTC
NA	TRBV5-1	TRBJ2-7	NA	CASSLLPAASYEQYF	TGCGCCAGCAGCTTACTCCCAGCGGCCTCCTACGAGCAGTACTTC
NA	TRBV28	TRBJ1-6	NA	CASSPDHNSPLHF	TGTGCCAGCAGTCCAGATCATAATTCACCCCTCCACTTT
NA	TRBV4-2	TRBJ1-2	NA	CASSQDRGESGYTF	TGTGCCAGCAGCCAAGATCGGGGGGAGTCTGGCTACACCTTC
NA	TRBV6-6	TRBJ1-3	NA	CASSYSPSLSGNTIYF	TGTGCCAGCAGTTACTCTCCGAGCCTCTCTGGAAACACCATATATTTT
NA	TRBV27	TRBJ2-2	NA	CASSNTGELFF	TGTGCCAGCTCAAACACCGGGGAGCTGTTTTTT
NA	TRBV28	TRBJ1-5	NA	CASGQGNQPQHF	TGTGCCAGCGGGCAGGGGAATCAGCCCCAGCATTTT
TRBD1	TRBV9	TRBJ1-1	NA	CASSVGWNRGLLNTEAFF	TGTGCCAGCAGCGTAGGGTGGAACAGGGGGCTGTTGAACACTGAAGCTTTCTTT
TRBD2	TRBV5-4	TRBJ2-5	NA	CASSLGTSEKETQYF	TGTGCCAGCAGCTTAGGGACTAGCGAAAAAGAGACCCAGTACTTC
NA	TRBV6-5	TRBJ1-1	NA	CASSYSYQGTEAFF	TGTGCCAGCAGTTACTCTTACCAGGGCACTGAAGCTTTCTTT
NA	TRBV25-1	TRBJ1-5	NA	CASSESRGEEPQHF	TGTGCCAGCAGTGAGTCCCGTGGGGAGGAGCCCCAGCATTTT